Following are 30 T cell receptor beta chains from one sample sequenced in a study of T cell repertoires in cytomegalovirus infection. No antigen has been identified for these receptors. TCRdb re-analysed the reads in MiXCR, keeping a single row per CDR3 protein. The data contain about 110,000 distinct CDR3 sequences, approximately 28% of them singletons. The material sequenced was CD8+ T cells from cultured PBMCs, taken from culture after CMV antigen stimulation. The receptors were sampled from a human donor in good health (CMV status not recorded). Some clones in this sample may be carry-over from other donors' samples.

This clonotype was counted many times. The chain employs TRBV28 and TRBJ1-3; D is undetermined. The V and J ends lost 3 bases and 0 bases respectively, with 12 bases between them. The CDR3 length is 16 residues. The germline gives CDR1 MDHEN, CDR2 SYDVKM. CDR3 in DNA: TGTGCCAGCAGTTTTCTTATCCGGGGCTCTGGAAACACCATATATTTT. It encodes CASSFLIRGSGNTIYF.

This clonotype was seen a handful of times. V gene TRBV5-1 combines with J gene TRBJ2-7; 10 bases fit TRBD2. V was clipped by 2 bases and J by 5 bases; unmatched bases: 4. There are 14 residues in the CDR3. Germline V gene lookup returns CDR1 SGHRS and CDR2 YFSETQ. Written as DNA, the CDR3 is TGCGCCAGCAGCTTTTCTAGCGGGGGCAACGAGCAGTACTTC. It is translated as CASSFSSGGNEQYF.

This clonotype appeared a few times. The rearrangement joins TRBV6-5 to TRBJ1-4; D is unclear. From germline, CDR1 is MNHEY and CDR2 SVGAGI. This CDR3 spans 13 amino acids. Trimming pared 0 bases from V and 13 bases from J, leaving 12 bases between. CDR3: CASSYSKRERLFF. The CDR3 bases are TGTGCCAGCAGTTACTCGAAACGGGAGAGACTGTTTTTT.

This clonotype has only a few counts. The chain joins TRBV7-2 to TRBJ1-1; no firm D call. Germline CDR1 reads SGHTA; CDR2 reads FQGNSA. The V gene lost 3 bases and the J gene lost 8 bases, with 7 bases spanning the gap. The CDR3 is made up of 11 amino acids. The CDR3 DNA reads TGTGCCAGCAGCTTTCGACGGGAAGCTTTCTTT. It is translated as CASSFRREAFF.

This clonotype came up many times. This chain joins TRBV7-9 and TRBJ2-2, with D uncertain. This CDR3 contains 15 residues. CDR1 is SEHNR and CDR2 is FQNEAQ in the germline V gene (reference sequence). Trimming took 2 bases from V and 1 from J, leaving 8 bases between them. The CDR3 protein is CASSLSPVNTGELFF. The CDR3 DNA follows: TGTGCCAGCAGCTTATCCCCAGTGAACACCGGGGAGCTGTTTTTT. Together with reference TRBV7-9 and TRBJ2-2, the CDR3 gives the full variable domain: DTGVSQNPRHKITKRGQNVTFRCDPISEHNRLYWYRQTLGQGPEFLTYFQNEAQLEKSRLLSDRFSAERPKGSFSTLEIQRTEQGDSAMYLCASSLSPVNTGELFFGEGSRLTVL.

This chain uses TRBV7-9 with TRBJ2-5, with 7 bases lining up with TRBD1. Germline CDR1 reads SEHNR; CDR2 reads FQNEAQ (reference sequence). The CDR3 is 14 amino acids. Trimming cost V 5 bases and J 3 bases; bases outside gene matches: 6. CDR3 DNA sequence: TGTGCCAGCAGCCCGACAGGGAAAAAAGAGACCCAGTACTTC. This gives the protein CASSPTGKKETQYF.

The gene calls are TRBV19 and TRBJ1-1; D unclear. Trimming removed 6 bases from V and 0 bases from J, with 11 bases in between. The germline V gene encodes CDR1 LNHDA and CDR2 SQIVND (reference sequence). The CDR3 extends over 14 amino acids. CDR3 residues: CASRTASVNTEAFF. In DNA form, the CDR3 reads TGTGCCAGTAGAACGGCTTCCGTGAACACTGAAGCTTTCTTT.

The chain uses TRBV18 and TRBJ2-7; 7 bases agree with TRBD1. CDR3 size: 14 residues. Trimming at V came to 3 bases and at J to 5 bases, leaving 7 bases not matched to a gene. CDR1 KGHSH and CDR2 LQKENI come from the germline V gene. In nucleotides, the CDR3 is TGTGCCAGCTCACCCCGGGACAGACGAGACGAGCAGTACTTC. This sequence encodes CASSPRDRRDEQYF.

This clonotype was recorded at least ten times. V gene TRBV27 combines with J gene TRBJ1-1, with D uncertain. Germline V gene sequence: CDR1 MNHEY, CDR2 SMNVEV (reference sequence). The length of the CDR3 is 13 residues. V lost 2 bases, J lost 3 bases, and 7 bases lay in between. As DNA, the CDR3 is TGTGCCAGCAGTTTACTCGCCTACACTGAAGCTTTCTTT. It encodes CASSLLAYTEAFF.

The chain couples TRBV19 to TRBJ1-5; unclear D gene. The germline CDR1 and CDR2 sequences are LNHDA and SQIVND (reference sequence). Trimming cost V 10 bases and J 1 base, with 17 bases left between them. This CDR3 region has 15 residues. The CDR3 region has the DNA TGTGCCACAACCCACCAAGGAGTAAGCAATCAGCCCCAGCATTTT. Translating gives CATTHQGVSNQPQHF.

The V and J genes are TRBV6-6 and TRBJ1-1, with D uncertain. V dropped 0 bases and J dropped 8 bases, with 7 bases sitting between them. The CDR3 consists of 12 residues. The germline V gene has CDR1 MNHNY and CDR2 SVGAGI (reference sequence). The CDR3 spells CASSYSPIEAFF. The CDR3 DNA reads TGTGCCAGCAGTTACTCGCCAATAGAAGCTTTCTTT.

This clonotype has only a few counts. This chain links TRBV11-2 with TRBJ2-1, with a possible D match to TRBD1 (5 bases). In germline, CDR1 is SGHAT, CDR2 FQNNGV. This CDR3 has 16 amino acids. The V and J ends lost 5 bases and 4 bases respectively, with 18 bases between them. CDR3 residues: CASSQLLGRSYNEQFF. The CDR3 region has the DNA TGTGCCAGCAGCCAACTCCTGGGGCGGAGTTACAATGAGCAGTTCTTC.

This clonotype was counted only a few times. The V and J genes are TRBV12-3 or TRBV12-4 and TRBJ2-7, with D tentatively TRBD1 or TRBD2 (6 bases each). V was pared by 1 base and J by 5 bases, with 12 bases between. The CDR3 is 14 amino acids. The CDR3 reads CASSLVLGGHEQYF. For the CDR3, the DNA is TGTGCCAGCAGTTTAGTGTTGGGGGGCCACGAGCAGTACTTC.

The chain uses TRBV12-3 or TRBV12-4 and TRBJ2-5, with D possibly matching TRBD1 (7 bases). Trimming shortened V by 6 bases and J by 5 bases, and 16 bases separated the two germline ends. The CDR3 loop spans 14 amino acids. CDR3 sequence: CASSLPAGGETQYF. CDR3 coding DNA: TGTGCCAGCAGCCTTCCGGCAGGGGGGGAGACCCAGTACTTC.

This clonotype was detected many times. V gene TRBV7-6 combines with J gene TRBJ2-7; possibly TRBD2 for D (6 bases). V lost 4 bases to trimming and J lost 9 bases, with 10 bases between them. Germline V gene data show CDR1 as SGHVS and CDR2 as FNYEAQ. CDR3 length: 11 amino acids. The CDR3 loop reads CASSSGGTQYF. The CDR3 nucleotides read TGTGCCAGCAGCTCCGGCGGGACGCAGTACTTC.

The CDR3 bases are TGTGCCAGCAGCGTAGAAGGTTCGGGGCGACTCTTAGATACGCAGTATTTT. It yields the protein CASSVEGSGRLLDTQYF. The genes are TRBV9 and TRBJ2-3; D could derive from TRBD1 or TRBD2 (5 bases each). Germline lookup yields CDR1 SGDLS and CDR2 YYNGEE. The CDR3 spans 17 residues. V was shortened by 0 bases and J by 5 bases, with 19 bases between the two germline ends.

V usage is TRBV20-1 and J usage is TRBJ2-2, with 10 bases identical to TRBD2. Germline V gene sequence: CDR1 DFQATT, CDR2 SNEGSKA (reference sequence). This CDR3 contains 14 residues. V shed 6 bases and J 3 bases; nucleotides not matched to a gene: 4. The CDR3 nucleotides read TGCAGTGCAATAGCGGGGGGCTACACCGGGGAGCTGTTTTTT. Translation: CSAIAGGYTGELFF.

This clonotype was observed a handful of times. This rearrangement joins TRBV7-8 to TRBJ1-1, with D maybe TRBD1 (6 bases). This CDR3 region has 14 residues. With 4 bases removed from V and 1 base from J, the gap between germline ends came to 10 bases. Germline CDR1 reads SGHVS; CDR2 reads FQNEAQ. CDR3: CASSSTGWNTEAFF. In nucleotides, the CDR3 is TGTGCCAGCAGCTCCACAGGGTGGAACACTGAAGCTTTCTTT.

Points on this clonotype: A read error is possible here, since a much larger clone lies one base away. The rearrangement joins TRBV7-6 to TRBJ1-1; possibly TRBD1 for D (5 bases). CDR3 length: 14 amino acids. The germline V and J ends were trimmed by 1 base and 2 bases, with 8 bases remaining between them. Germline CDR1 is SGHVS and CDR2 is FNYEAQ. The CDR3 coding sequence is TGTGCCAGCAGCTTAGGGGACTCTAACACTGAAGCTTTCTTT. This translates into CASSLGDSNTEAFF.

The V call is TRBV12-5, the J call TRBJ2-7; D perhaps matches TRBD2 (5 bases). Trimming removed 5 bases at V and 7 bases at J, with 18 bases between. This CDR3 is 14 amino acids long. Germline values: CDR1 LGHNT, CDR2 FRNRAP. DNA for the CDR3: TGTGCTAGTGGTCCGCCGAGTCGGACGGGAGAGCAGTACTTC. Protein sequence: CASGPPSRTGEQYF.

The rearrangement links TRBV12-3 or TRBV12-4 to TRBJ1-5, with no clear D. CDR3 length: 12 residues. Deletions cut 1 base from V and 9 bases from J, with 7 bases between. CDR3 sequence: CASSLGVGPQHF. The CDR3 bases are TGTGCCAGCAGTTTAGGGGTTGGGCCCCAGCATTTT.

This clonotype was detected a few times. V usage is TRBV7-6 and J usage is TRBJ2-5; D gene uncertain. Per germline, CDR1 SGHVS and CDR2 FNYEAQ. V was clipped by 0 bases and J by 5 bases, with 16 bases between them. This CDR3 is built from 16 residues. CDR3 loop: CASSLAVIPAKETQYF. The CDR3 nucleotides read TGTGCCAGCAGCTTAGCGGTTATACCGGCGAAGGAGACCCAGTACTTC.

This clonotype occurred once. The rearrangement uses TRBV25-1 and TRBJ1-1; the match to TRBD1 covers 8 bases. The CDR3 runs to 17 residues. Germline V gene data show CDR1 as MGHDK and CDR2 as SYGVNS. J lost 1 base, V lost 7 bases, and 14 bases had no gene match. CDR3: CASTEGATGAANTEAFF. Here the CDR3 DNA reads TGTGCCAGCACTGAGGGCGCGACAGGGGCGGCGAACACTGAAGCTTTCTTT.

The genes are TRBV6-1 and TRBJ1-2; D ambiguous. Trimming removed 8 bases from V and 1 base from J, with 11 bases in between. The CDR3 covers 13 residues. Germline CDR1 is MNHNS and CDR2 is SASEGT. The CDR3 sequence is CASQGRNNYGYTF. The CDR3 nucleotides read TGTGCCAGCCAAGGACGGAATAACTATGGCTACACCTTC.

The table lists this clonotype with a few counts. The chain uses TRBV29-1 and TRBJ1-2; 9 positions match TRBD1. With 4 bases clipped from V and 8 bases from J, the junction kept 8 bases outside the gene matches. CDR1 is SQVTM, CDR2 ANQGSEA, per germline. CDR3 length equals 13 residues. The CDR3 loop reads CSVGDRGTGGYTF. For the CDR3, the DNA is TGCAGCGTTGGCGACAGGGGGACAGGGGGCTACACCTTC.

This clonotype was recorded a few times. The genes are TRBV6-2 or TRBV6-3 and TRBJ2-7; 8 bases agree with TRBD1. CDR3 length: 14 amino acids. The ends lost 2 bases at V and 3 bases at J; junction bases unmatched: 3. Germline assignment: CDR1 MNHEY and CDR2 SVGEGT. Here the CDR3 reads CASSYGQGDYEQYF. The CDR3 region has the DNA TGTGCCAGCAGTTACGGACAGGGAGACTACGAGCAGTACTTC.

The chain is built from TRBV7-2 and TRBJ2-1; 7 bases fit TRBD2. The CDR3 extends over 18 amino acids. V shed 1 base and J 4 bases; nucleotides not matched to a gene: 13. Germline CDR1 reads SGHTA; CDR2 reads FQGNSA. For the CDR3, the DNA is TGTGCCAGCAGCTTAGTTAGGCTTCTAGCGGACCAATACAATGAGCAGTTCTTC. It is translated as CASSLVRLLADQYNEQFF.

The rearrangement uses TRBV19 and TRBJ2-2; D gene uncertain. V was cut by 5 bases and J by 6 bases, with 13 bases left in between. The CDR3 sequence is 14 residues long. CDR1 and CDR2 from the germline V gene are LNHDA and SQIVND (reference sequence). CDR3 amino acids: CASSPSSGAGELFF. CDR3 coding DNA: TGTGCCAGTAGTCCCTCGAGTGGGGCCGGGGAGCTGTTTTTT.

The chain has TRBV7-8 and TRBJ1-2; possible D gene TRBD1, 5 bases. Germline lookup yields CDR1 SGHVS and CDR2 FQNEAQ. Trimming took 3 bases from V and 3 from J, leaving 5 bases between them. This CDR3 has 12 amino acids. The CDR3, as DNA: TGTGCCAGCAGCTTGACAGACTATGGCTACACCTTC. Its translation: CASSLTDYGYTF.

The sample holds many counts of this clonotype. The chain couples TRBV5-4 to TRBJ2-1; TRBD1 aligns across 8 bases. Trimming took 5 bases from V and 6 from J; bases not matched to a gene: 10. This CDR3 is built from 15 residues. Germline CDR1 reads SGHNT; CDR2 reads YYREEE (reference sequence). Here the CDR3 DNA reads TGTGCCAGCAGTCCCGGGACAGGAGGACCCAATGAGCAGTTCTTC. As protein: CASSPGTGGPNEQFF.